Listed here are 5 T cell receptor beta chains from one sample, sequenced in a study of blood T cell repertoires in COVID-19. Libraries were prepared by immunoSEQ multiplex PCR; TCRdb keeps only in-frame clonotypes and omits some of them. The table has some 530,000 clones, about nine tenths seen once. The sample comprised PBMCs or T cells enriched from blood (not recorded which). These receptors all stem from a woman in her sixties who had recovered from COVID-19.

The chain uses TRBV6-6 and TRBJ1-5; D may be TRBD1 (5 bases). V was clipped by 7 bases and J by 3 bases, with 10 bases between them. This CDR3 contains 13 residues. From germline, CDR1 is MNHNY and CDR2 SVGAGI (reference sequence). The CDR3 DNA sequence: TGTGCCAGCAAAACAGGTATCAATCAGCCCCAGCATTTT. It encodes CASKTGINQPQHF.

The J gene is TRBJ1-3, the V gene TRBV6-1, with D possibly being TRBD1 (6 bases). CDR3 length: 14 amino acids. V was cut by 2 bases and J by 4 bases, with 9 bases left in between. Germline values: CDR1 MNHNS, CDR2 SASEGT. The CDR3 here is CASSELGGGNTIYF. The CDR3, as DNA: TGTGCCAGCAGTGAACTTGGGGGCGGAAACACCATATATTTT.

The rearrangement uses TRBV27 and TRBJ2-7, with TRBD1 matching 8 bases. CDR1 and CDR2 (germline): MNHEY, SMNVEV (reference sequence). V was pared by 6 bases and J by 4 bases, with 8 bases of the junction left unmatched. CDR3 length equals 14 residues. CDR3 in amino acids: CASSPGGVIYEQYF. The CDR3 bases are TGTGCCAGCAGCCCAGGGGGCGTGATTTACGAGCAGTACTTC.

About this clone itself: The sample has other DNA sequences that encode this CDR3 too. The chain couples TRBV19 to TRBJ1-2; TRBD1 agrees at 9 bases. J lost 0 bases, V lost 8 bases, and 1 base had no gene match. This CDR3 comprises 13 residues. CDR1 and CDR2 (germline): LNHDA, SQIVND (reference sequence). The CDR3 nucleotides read TGTGCCAGTCGGGACAGGGCTAACTATGGCTACACCTTC. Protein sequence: CASRDRANYGYTF.

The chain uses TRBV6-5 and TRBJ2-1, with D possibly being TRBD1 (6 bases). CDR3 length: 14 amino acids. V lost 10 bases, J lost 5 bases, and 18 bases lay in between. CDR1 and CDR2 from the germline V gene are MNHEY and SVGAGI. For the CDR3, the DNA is TGTGCCACCAACCGACAGGTGCAGGACAATGAGCAGTTCTTC. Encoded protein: CATNRQVQDNEQFF.